The rows below give T cell receptor beta chains drawn from one sample of a study of shared clonotypes between healthy human individuals. Clones were read by immunoSEQ multiplex PCR, and TCRdb kept only the in-frame ones, dropping some. This table holds 550,000 to 850,000 clones, over 55% found once. Specimen: memory CD4+ T cells sorted from blood. The receptors here all came from a woman aged 25 to 39 in good health. CDR3s include the opening cysteine and the closing phenylalanine or tryptophan. Each record gives: clone size, J gene, CDR3 length, D gene, V gene, CDR3 protein, CDR3 DNA. The D gene is left open where the match is weak. Size is stated for part of the rows, as once, few or many counts, or as a class when the clone is expanded.

-	TRBJ1-4	14	-	TRBV11-3	CASSPTSPVEKLFF	TGTGCCAGCAGCCCAACCAGCCCGGTTGAAAAACTGTTTTTT
-	TRBJ2-5	13	TRBD1	TRBV10-2	CASSDQGAETQYF	TGCGCCAGCAGTGATCAGGGGGCAGAGACCCAGTACTTC
-	TRBJ2-2	14	TRBD2	TRBV10-2	CATRLAANTGELFF	TGCGCCACCCGACTAGCGGCTAACACCGGGGAGCTGTTTTTT
-	TRBJ2-7	12	-	TRBV6-5	CASSASGNEQYF	TGTGCCAGCAGTGCCTCCGGAAACGAGCAGTACTTC
-	TRBJ2-7	16	TRBD2	TRBV28	CASSSPQTSGSYEQYF	TGTGCCAGCAGTTCCCCCCAGACTAGCGGATCCTACGAGCAGTACTTC
once	TRBJ2-3	12	-	TRBV2	CASSDTTDTQYF	TGTGCCAGCAGCGACACCACAGATACGCAGTATTTT
-	TRBJ2-1	18	TRBD2	TRBV30	CAWVAPIPSGSTYNEQFF	TGTGCCTGGGTTGCTCCAATTCCTAGCGGGAGTACCTACAATGAGCAGTTCTTC
-	TRBJ1-4	15	TRBD1	TRBV28	CASRGQGATNEKLFF	TGTGCCAGCAGAGGACAGGGGGCAACTAATGAAAAACTGTTTTTT
many	TRBJ1-5	14	-	TRBV21-1	CATTTENSNQPQHF	TGTGCCACCACGACGGAGAATAGCAATCAGCCCCAGCATTTT
once	TRBJ1-4	17	-	TRBV4-1	CASSQEDRFGTNEKLFF	TGCGCCAGCAGCCAAGAGGACCGGTTCGGGACTAATGAAAAACTGTTTTTT
-	TRBJ2-1	15	-	TRBV6-4	CASSALGRGPDEQFF	TGTGCCAGCAGTGCACTGGGCAGGGGTCCTGATGAGCAGTTCTTC
-	TRBJ2-7	15	-	TRBV5-4	CASSPSQGRTAEQYF	TGTGCCAGCAGCCCTTCTCAGGGTAGGACCGCCGAGCAGTACTTC
-	TRBJ1-3	14	-	TRBV7-4	CASSFGGLGNTIYF	TGTGCCAGCAGCTTCGGGGGGCTCGGAAACACCATATATTTT
-	TRBJ2-2	15	TRBD1	TRBV27	CASKPGQALSGELFF	TGTGCCAGCAAACCGGGACAGGCGTTGTCCGGGGAGCTGTTTTTT
-	TRBJ2-7	14	-	TRBV5-6	CASSRFDRIYEQYF	TGTGCCAGCAGCCGTTTCGACAGGATCTACGAGCAGTACTTC
once	TRBJ1-3	16	-	TRBV7-9	CASSSTGSTSGNTIYF	TGTGCCAGCAGCTCGACAGGTTCGACCTCTGGAAACACCATATATTTT
-	TRBJ2-1	14	-	TRBV11-3	CASSLRRGANEQFF	TGTGCCAGCAGCTTGCGGCGGGGTGCGAATGAGCAGTTCTTC
once	TRBJ2-7	13	-	TRBV28	CASGPRRLNEQYF	TGTGCCAGCGGCCCCAGACGGTTGAACGAGCAGTACTTC
few	TRBJ2-7	11	-	TRBV27	CASGRGSRQYF	TGTGCCAGCGGGAGAGGCTCTCGGCAGTACTTC
few	TRBJ1-5	14	-	TRBV2	CASSGEGTLAPQHF	TGTGCCAGCAGTGGGGAGGGAACCCTTGCGCCCCAGCATTTT